This T cell receptor (beta chain) originates from a study of T cell responses to AZD1222 COVID-19 vaccine. Study outcomes and limitations: White British donors predominated, females outnumbered males, and clonal diversity was possibly underestimated.

Some second doses came at about 4 weeks and others at about 12 weeks; these were pooled. Repertoires were generated with immunoSEQ multiplex PCR, while TCRdb's copy carries only in-frame clones and drops some. Among 120,000 to 150,000 clones listed, roughly 87% were seen once. Germline V lookup: CDR1 SGHVS, CDR2 FNYEAQ. This CDR3 is built from 12 residues. In the case of this clone: Its specificity is not known.

The sample in question was peripheral blood, obtained 28 days after the second AZD1222 dose. The sequence derives from an adult who received the AZD1222 COVID-19 vaccine. The V and J genes are TRBV7-6 and TRBJ2-7; weak D call: TRBD2 (6 bases). This CDR3 reads CASGQGKDEQYF. CDR3 sequence (DNA): TGTGCGAGCGGGCAGGGTAAGGACGAGCAGTACTTC.